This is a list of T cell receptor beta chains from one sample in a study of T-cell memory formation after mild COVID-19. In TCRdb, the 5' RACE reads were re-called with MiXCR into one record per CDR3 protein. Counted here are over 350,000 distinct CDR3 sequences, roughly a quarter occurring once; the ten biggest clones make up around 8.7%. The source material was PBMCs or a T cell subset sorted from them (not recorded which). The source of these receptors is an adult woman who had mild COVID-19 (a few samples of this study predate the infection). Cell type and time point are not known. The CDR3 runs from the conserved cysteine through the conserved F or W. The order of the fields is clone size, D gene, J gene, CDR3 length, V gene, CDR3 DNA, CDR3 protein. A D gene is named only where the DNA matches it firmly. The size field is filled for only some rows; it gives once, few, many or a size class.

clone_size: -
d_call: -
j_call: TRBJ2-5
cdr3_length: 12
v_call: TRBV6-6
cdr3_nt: TGTGCCAGCAGCCCCTCCCGGGAGACCCAGTACTTC
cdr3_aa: CASSPSRETQYF

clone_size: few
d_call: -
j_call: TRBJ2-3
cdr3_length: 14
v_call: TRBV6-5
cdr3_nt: TGTGCCAGCAGTTACCAGGGGAAGGTAGATACGCAGTATTTT
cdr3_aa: CASSYQGKVDTQYF

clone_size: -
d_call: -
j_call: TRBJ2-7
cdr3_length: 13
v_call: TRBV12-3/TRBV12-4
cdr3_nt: TGTGCCAGCACTAAGGACATACGCTACGAGCAGTACTTC
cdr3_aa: CASTKDIRYEQYF

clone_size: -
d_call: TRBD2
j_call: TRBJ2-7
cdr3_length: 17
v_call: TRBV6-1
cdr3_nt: TGTGCCAGCAGTGACTATTCAAGGACTAGCGGTTTCTACGAGCAGTACTTC
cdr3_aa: CASSDYSRTSGFYEQYF

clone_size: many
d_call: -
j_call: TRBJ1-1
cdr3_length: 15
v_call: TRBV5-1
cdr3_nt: TGCGCCAGCAGCTCCGGTACGGGGGTTTCCACTGAAGCTTTCTTT
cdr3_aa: CASSSGTGVSTEAFF

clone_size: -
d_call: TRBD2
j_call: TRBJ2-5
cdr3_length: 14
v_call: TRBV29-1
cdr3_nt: TGCAGCGTGGGGACTAGCGGGAGATGGGAGACCCAGTACTTC
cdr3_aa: CSVGTSGRWETQYF

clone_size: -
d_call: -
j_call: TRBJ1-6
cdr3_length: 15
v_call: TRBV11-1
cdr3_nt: TGTGCCAGCAGTCCGACAGCTTCCGGGAATTCACCCCTCCACTTT
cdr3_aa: CASSPTASGNSPLHF

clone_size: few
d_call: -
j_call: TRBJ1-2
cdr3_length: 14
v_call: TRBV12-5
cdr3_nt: TGTGCTAGTGGTCCCCCCTTGTCGAACTATGGCTACACCTTC
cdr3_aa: CASGPPLSNYGYTF

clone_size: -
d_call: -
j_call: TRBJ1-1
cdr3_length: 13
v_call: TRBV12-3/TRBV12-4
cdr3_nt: TGTGCCAGCAGTTTTGGACAGCTAGATGAAGCTTTCTTT
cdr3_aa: CASSFGQLDEAFF

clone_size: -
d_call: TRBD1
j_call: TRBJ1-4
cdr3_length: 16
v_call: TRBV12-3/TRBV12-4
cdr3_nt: TGTGCCAGCAGTCCTCGACAGGGAGGCGCTAATGAAAAACTGTTTTTT
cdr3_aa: CASSPRQGGANEKLFF

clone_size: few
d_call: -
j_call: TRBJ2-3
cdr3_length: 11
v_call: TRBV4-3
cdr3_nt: TGCGCCAGCAGCCAAGGCCCCACACAGTATTTT
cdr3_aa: CASSQGPTQYF

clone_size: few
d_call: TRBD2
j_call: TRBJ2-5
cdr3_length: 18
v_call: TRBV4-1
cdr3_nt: TGCGCCAGCAGCCAAGATGGACTAGCGGGGGCCAACCAAGAGACCCAGTACTTC
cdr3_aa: CASSQDGLAGANQETQYF

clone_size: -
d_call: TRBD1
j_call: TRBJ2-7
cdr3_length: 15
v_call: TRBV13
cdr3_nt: TGTGCCAGCAGCTTAATGGACAGGCCGAGTAACGAGCAGTACTTC
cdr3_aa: CASSLMDRPSNEQYF

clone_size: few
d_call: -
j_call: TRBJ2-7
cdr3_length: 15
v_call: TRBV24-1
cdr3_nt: TGTGCCACCAGTGATCCCCGTAGCGCTACCTACGAGCAGTACTTC
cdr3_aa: CATSDPRSATYEQYF

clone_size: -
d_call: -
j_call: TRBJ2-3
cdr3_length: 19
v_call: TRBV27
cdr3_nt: TGTGCCAGCAGTTTATGGGGGCAATCCCATTTTTCTAGCACAGATACGCAGTATTTT
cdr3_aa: CASSLWGQSHFSSTDTQYF

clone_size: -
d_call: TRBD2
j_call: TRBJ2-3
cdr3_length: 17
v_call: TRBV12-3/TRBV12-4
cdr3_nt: TGTGCCAGCCGAAAATGGACTAGCGGGAGGGCAAGTGATACGCAGTATTTT
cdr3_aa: CASRKWTSGRASDTQYF

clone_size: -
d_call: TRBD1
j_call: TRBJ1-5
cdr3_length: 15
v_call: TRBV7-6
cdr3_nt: TGTGCCAGCAGCTTGGGGACAGGCCGCAATCAGCCCCAGCATTTT
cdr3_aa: CASSLGTGRNQPQHF